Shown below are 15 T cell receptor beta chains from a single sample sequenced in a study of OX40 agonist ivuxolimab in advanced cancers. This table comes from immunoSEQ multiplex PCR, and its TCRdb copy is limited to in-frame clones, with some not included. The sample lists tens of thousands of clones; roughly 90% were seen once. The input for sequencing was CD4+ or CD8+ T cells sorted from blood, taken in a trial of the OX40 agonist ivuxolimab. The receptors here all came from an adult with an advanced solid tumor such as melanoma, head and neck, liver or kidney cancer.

As DNA, the CDR3 is TGTGCCAGCAGCTTAGGAGGGGAGCACTACGAGCAGTACTTC. Protein product: CASSLGGEHYEQYF. The chain is built from TRBV5-4 and TRBJ2-7; maybe TRBD2 (6 bases). The CDR3 length is 14 residues. Germline-derived CDR1 and CDR2 are SGHNT and YYREEE (reference sequence). Trimming took off 2 bases at V and 3 bases at J, with 12 bases between the two ends.

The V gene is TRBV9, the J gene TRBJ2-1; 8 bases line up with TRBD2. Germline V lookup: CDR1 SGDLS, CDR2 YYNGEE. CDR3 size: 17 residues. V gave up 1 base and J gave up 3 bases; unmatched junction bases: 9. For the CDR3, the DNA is TGTGCCAGCAGCGTATCCGGGGTGGCGGGAGGCTACAATGAGCAGTTCTTC. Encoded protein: CASSVSGVAGGYNEQFF.

CDR3 protein: CASSVEGNEQFF. Written as DNA, the CDR3 is TGTGCCAGCAGCGTCGAGGGAAATGAGCAGTTCTTC. V usage is TRBV7-3 and J usage is TRBJ2-1; TRBD2 might be the D (5 bases). The V end lost 5 bases, the J end lost 7 bases, and 9 bases lay between the germline ends. The germline CDR1 and CDR2 sequences are SGHTA and FQGTGA. The CDR3 contains 12 residues.

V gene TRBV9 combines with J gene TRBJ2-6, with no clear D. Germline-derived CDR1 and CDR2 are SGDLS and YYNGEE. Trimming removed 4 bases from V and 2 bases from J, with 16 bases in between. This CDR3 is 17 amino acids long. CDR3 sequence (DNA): TGTGCCAGCAGCTCCCACGACCGAGTACCTGGGGCCAACGTCCTGACTTTC. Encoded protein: CASSSHDRVPGANVLTF.

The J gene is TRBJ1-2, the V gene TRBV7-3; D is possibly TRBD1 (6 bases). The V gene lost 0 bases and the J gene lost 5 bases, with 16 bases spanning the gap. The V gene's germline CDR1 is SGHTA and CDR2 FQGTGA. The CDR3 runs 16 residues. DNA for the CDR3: TGTGCCAGCAGCTTAACGGAGGCAGGGGATCTTTATGGCTACACCTTC. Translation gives CASSLTEAGDLYGYTF.

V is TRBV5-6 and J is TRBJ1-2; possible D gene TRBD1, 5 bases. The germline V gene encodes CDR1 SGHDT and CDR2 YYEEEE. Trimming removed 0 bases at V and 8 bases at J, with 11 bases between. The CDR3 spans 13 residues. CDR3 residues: CASSLGQYAGYTF. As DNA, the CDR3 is TGTGCCAGCAGCTTGGGACAGTATGCGGGCTACACCTTC.

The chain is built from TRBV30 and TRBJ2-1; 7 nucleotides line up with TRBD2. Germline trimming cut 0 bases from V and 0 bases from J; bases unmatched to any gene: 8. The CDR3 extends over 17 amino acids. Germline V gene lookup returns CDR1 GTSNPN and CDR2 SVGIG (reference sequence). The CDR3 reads CAWSVLPGGSSYNEQFF. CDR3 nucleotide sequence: TGTGCCTGGAGTGTACTTCCCGGGGGGAGCTCCTACAATGAGCAGTTCTTC.

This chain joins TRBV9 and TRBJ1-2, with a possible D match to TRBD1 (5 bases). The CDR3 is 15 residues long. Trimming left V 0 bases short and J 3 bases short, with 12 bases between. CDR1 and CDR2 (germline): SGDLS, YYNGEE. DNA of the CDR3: TGTGCCAGCAGCGTAGCTGGGACGGGGGACTATGGCTACACCTTC. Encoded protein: CASSVAGTGDYGYTF.

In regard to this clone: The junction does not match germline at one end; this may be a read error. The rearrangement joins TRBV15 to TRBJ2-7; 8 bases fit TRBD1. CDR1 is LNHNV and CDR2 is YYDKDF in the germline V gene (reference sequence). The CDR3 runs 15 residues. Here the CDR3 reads CAARQQTGDHYEQYF. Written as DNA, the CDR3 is TGTGCCGCCAGGCAACAGACAGGGGACCACTACGAGCAGTACTTC.

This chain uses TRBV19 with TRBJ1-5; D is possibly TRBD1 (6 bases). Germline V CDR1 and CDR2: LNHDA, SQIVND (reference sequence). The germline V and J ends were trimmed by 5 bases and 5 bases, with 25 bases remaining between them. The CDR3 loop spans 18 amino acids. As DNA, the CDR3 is TGTGCCAGTAGTGCCACCGGGACAAACGGACCCTTAGATCAGCCCCAGCATTTT. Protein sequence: CASSATGTNGPLDQPQHF.

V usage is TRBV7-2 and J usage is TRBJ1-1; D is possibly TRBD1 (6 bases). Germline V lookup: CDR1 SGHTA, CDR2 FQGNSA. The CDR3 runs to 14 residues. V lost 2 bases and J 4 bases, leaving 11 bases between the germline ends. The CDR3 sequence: CASSLLGQLTEAFF. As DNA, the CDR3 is TGTGCCAGCAGCTTACTCGGACAGCTCACTGAAGCTTTCTTT. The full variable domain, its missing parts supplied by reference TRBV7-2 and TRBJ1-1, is GAGVSQSPSNKVTEKGKDVELRCDPISGHTALYWYRQSLGQGLEFLIYFQGNSAPDKSGLPSDRFSAERTGGSVSTLTIQRTQQEDSAVYLCASSLLGQLTEAFFGQGTRLTVV.

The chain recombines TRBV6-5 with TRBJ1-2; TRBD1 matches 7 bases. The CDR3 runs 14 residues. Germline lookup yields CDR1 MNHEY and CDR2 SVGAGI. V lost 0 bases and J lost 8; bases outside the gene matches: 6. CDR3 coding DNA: TGTGCCAGCAGTTACTCCTCAGGGGGGCGGGGCTACACCTTC. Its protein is CASSYSSGGRGYTF.

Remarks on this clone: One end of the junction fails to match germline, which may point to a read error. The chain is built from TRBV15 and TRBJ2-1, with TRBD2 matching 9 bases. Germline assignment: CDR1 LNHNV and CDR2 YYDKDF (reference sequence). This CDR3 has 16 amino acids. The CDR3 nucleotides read TGTGCCACCAGCGGAGAGGGACTAGCAATGTTCAATGAGCAGTTCTTC. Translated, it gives CATSGEGLAMFNEQFF.

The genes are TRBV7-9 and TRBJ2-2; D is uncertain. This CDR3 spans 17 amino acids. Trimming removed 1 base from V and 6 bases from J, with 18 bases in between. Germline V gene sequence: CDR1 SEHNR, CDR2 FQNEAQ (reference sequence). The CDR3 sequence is CASSLVSVGILSGELFF. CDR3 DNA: TGTGCCAGCAGCTTAGTCTCTGTTGGGATTTTATCCGGGGAGCTGTTTTTT.

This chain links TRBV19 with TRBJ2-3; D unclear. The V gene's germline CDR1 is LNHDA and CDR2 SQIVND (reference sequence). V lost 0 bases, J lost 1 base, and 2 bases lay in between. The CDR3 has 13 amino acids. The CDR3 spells CASSIDRTDTQYF. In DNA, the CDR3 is TGTGCCAGTAGTATAGACCGCACAGATACGCAGTATTTT.